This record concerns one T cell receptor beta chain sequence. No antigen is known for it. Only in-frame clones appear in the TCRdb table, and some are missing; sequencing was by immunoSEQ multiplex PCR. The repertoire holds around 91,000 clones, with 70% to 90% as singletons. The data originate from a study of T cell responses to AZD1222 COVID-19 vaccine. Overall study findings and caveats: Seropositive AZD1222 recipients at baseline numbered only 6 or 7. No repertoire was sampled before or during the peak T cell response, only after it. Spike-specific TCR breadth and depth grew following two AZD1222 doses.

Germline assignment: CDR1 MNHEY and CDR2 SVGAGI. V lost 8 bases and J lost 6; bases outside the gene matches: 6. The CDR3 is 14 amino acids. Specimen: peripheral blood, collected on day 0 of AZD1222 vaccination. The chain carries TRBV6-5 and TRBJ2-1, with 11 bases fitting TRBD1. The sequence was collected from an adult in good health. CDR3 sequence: CASGYGTGGNEQFF. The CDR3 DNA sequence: TGTGCCAGCGGGTACGGGACAGGGGGCAATGAGCAGTTCTTC.